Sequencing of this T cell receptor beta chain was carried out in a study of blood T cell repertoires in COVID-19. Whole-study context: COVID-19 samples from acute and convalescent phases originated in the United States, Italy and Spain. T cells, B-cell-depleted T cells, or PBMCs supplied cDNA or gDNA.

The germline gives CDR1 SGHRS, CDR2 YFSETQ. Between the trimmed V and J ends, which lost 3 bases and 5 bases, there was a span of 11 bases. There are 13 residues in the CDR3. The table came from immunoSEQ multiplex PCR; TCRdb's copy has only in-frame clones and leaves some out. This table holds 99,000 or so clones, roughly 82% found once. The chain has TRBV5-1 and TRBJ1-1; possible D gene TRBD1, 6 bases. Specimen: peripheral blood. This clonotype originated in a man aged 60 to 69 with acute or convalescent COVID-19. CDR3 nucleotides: TGCGCCAGCAGCTGGACAGAGGGGACTGAAGCTTTCTTT. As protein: CASSWTEGTEAFF.